The subject of this entry is one T cell receptor (beta chain). There is no known antigen for this receptor. Base quality data are lacking; no much larger clone is found one base away. The entry originates in a study of OX40 agonist ivuxolimab in advanced cancers. The study in broad terms: Ivuxolimab, which targeted the costimulatory receptor OX40 (CD134), was an agonistic, fully human IgG2 monoclonal antibody. Among the roughly 50 dose-escalation patients, around 19 had hepatocellular carcinoma, 15 melanoma, 9 renal cell carcinoma and 9 head and neck cancer. Intravenous ivuxolimab was administered to patients every 2 weeks at six dose levels: 0.01, 0.1, 0.3, 1.5, 3 and 10 mg/kg. The monotherapy dose-escalation portion (N ≈ 50 patients) of the phase I ivuxolimab trial is reported in the paper. A male proportion of under 85% and a mean age of around 60 years, ranging from about 23 to 79, were recorded for the dose-escalation cohort. Partial responses occurred in three dose-escalation patients: two with cutaneous melanoma and one with hepatocellular carcinoma. Prior anti-PD-1, anti-PD-L1 or anti-CTLA-4 therapy was permitted, and 30% to 50% of dose-escalation patients had received checkpoint inhibitors. Peripheral TCRbeta sequencing was intended to test whether TCR sequence diversity was altered and clonal T-cell expansion was caused by ivuxolimab.

The junction shows trimming of 1 base on V and 1 base on J, and the gene matches do not reach 5 bases of it. Including cysteine and phenylalanine, the CDR3 has 16 amino acids. The DNA shown is the 48-base CDR3, in frame from base 1. Reading the germline V gene (reference sequence) gives CDR1 LNHDA and CDR2 SQIVND. General study outcomes and caveats: At doses of 0.1 to 3.0 mg/kg, clonal expansion of both CD4+ and CD8+ T cells in blood was seen between baseline and week 6. Antigen specificity was not determined for the clonally expanded peripheral T cells. In the 0.1-3.0 mg/kg groups, partial responders were among the patients with the lowest normalized peripheral clonal expansion, particularly in CD8+ T cells. Low levels of normalized T-cell clonal expansion were also seen in some nonresponding patients. After ivuxolimab, more expanded clones were found on average in CD8+ T cells than in CD4+ T cells.

For sequencing of the TCRbeta CDR3 region, genomic DNA was extracted from the sorted cells. The immunoSEQ Assay was used for sequencing of TCRbeta CDR3 regions. What TCRdb holds here is the immuneACCESS table cut down to in-frame rearrangements. Part of the clones is not present; checked against another copy, under half of the missing clones reflect an unresolved V gene, and the others are unexplained. This sample gives 55,000 to 70,000 clones in total; roughly 88% of them show up just once. Of the sample, 2.4% falls within the top ten clones. The trial excluded patients who had a history of autoimmune disease or who were on systemic immunosuppression. Peripheral blood for TCR sequencing was collected from all dose cohorts at baseline, on cycle 4 day 1, and on cycle 7 day 1. The samples were taken from a phase I, first-in-human, multicenter, open-label dose-escalation trial of ivuxolimab. The trial enrolled adults with locally advanced or metastatic head and neck squamous cell, hepatocellular, melanoma or renal cell carcinoma. CD4+ and CD8+ T cells were sorted separately from peripheral blood before TCR sequencing.

The starting material was CD4+ or CD8+ T cells sorted from blood, obtained in a trial of the OX40 agonist ivuxolimab. The receptor chain draws on TRBV19 and TRBJ2-5, with 8 junctional bases fitting TRBD1. The clonotype was recovered from an adult with an advanced solid tumor such as melanoma, head and neck, liver or kidney cancer. The CDR3 amino acid sequence is: CASSIGGTGSQETQYF. The sequenced DNA: TGTGCCAGTAGTATAGGCGGGACAGGTTCCCAAGAGACCCAGTACTTC.